The clone carrying this TCR beta chain has just a few counts. What it recognizes is unknown. The length of the CDR3 is 15 residues. Germline CDR1 is MNHEY and CDR2 is SMNVEV (reference sequence). V gave up 2 bases and J gave up 8 bases; unmatched junction bases: 11. The source of the sample is a study of cytomegalovirus exposure and HLA in healthy donors. Study outcomes and limitations: Within the data, a cluster of highly shared sequence variants was likely a sequencing artifact. Evidence from a later analysis indicated that most CMV-associated TCR beta chains looked HLA-restricted. The study designated 164 TCR beta chains cytomegalovirus-associated. Later, an analysis showed that TCR beta chains associated with HLA were more clonally expanded than others that were equally common.

60 Vbeta and 13 Jbeta primers were used in PCR. Sequencing was performed with immunoSEQ multiplex PCR; in TCRdb, only in-frame clones are kept and a portion is missing. Here the sample spans about 170,000 clones, 80% being singletons. Sequencing input: PBMCs. The chain joins TRBV27 to TRBJ1-2, with 7 positions matching TRBD1. The TCR sequence derives from a male donor in good health and CMV-seronegative. CDR3: CASSLTPGQFHGYTF. CDR3 bases: TGTGCCAGCAGTTTAACCCCGGGACAGTTCCACGGCTACACCTTC.